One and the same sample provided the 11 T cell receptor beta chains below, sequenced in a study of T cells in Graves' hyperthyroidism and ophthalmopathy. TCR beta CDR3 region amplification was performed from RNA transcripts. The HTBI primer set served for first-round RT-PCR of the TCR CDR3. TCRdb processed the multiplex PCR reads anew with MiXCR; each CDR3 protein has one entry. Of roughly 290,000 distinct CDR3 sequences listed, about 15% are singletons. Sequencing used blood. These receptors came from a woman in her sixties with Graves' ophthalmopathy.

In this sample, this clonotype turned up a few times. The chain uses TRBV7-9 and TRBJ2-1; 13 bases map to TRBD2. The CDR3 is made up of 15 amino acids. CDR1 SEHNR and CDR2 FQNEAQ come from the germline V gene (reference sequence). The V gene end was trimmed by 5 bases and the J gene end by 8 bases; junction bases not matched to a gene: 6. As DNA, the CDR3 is TGTGCCAGCAGCCCCGGACTAGCGGGAGACGATGAGCAGTTCTTC. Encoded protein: CASSPGLAGDDEQFF.

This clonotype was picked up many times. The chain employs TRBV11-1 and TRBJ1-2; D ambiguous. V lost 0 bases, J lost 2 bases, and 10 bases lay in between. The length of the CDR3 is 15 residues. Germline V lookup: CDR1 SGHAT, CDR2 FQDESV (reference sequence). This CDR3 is CASSLASAGNYGYTF. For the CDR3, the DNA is TGTGCCAGCAGCTTAGCGTCGGCAGGAAACTATGGCTACACCTTC. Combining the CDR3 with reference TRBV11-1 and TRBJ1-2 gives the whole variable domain EAEVAQSPRYKITEKSQAVAFWCDPISGHATLYWYRQILGQGPELLVQFQDESVVDDSQLPKDRFSAERLKGVDSTLKIQPAELGDSAMYLCASSLASAGNYGYTFGSGTRLTVV.

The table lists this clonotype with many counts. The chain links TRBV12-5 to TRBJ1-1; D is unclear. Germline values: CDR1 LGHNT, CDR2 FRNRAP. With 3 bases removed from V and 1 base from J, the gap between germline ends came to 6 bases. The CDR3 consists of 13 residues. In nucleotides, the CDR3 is TGTGCTAGTGGTTTAGGGCGGAACACTGAAGCTTTCTTT. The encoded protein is CASGLGRNTEAFF. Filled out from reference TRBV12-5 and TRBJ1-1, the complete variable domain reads DARVTQTPRHKVTEMGQEVTMRCQPILGHNTVFWYRQTMMQGLELLAYFRNRAPLDDSGMPKDRFSAEMPDATLATLKIQPSEPRDSAVYFCASGLGRNTEAFFGQGTRLTVV.

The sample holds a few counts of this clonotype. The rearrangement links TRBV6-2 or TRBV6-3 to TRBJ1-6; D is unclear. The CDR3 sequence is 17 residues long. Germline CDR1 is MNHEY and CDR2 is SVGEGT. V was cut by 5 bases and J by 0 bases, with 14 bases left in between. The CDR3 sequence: CASSLRRRSSYNSPLHF. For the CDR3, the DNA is TGTGCCAGCAGTCTCCGGAGACGGAGCTCCTATAATTCACCCCTCCACTTT.

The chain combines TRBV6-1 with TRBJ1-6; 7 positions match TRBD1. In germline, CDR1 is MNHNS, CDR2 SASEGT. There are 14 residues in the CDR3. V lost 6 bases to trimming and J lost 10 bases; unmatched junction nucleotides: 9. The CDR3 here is CASSDAGGRSPLHF. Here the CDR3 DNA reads TGTGCCAGCAGCGATGCAGGGGGAAGGTCACCCCTCCACTTT.

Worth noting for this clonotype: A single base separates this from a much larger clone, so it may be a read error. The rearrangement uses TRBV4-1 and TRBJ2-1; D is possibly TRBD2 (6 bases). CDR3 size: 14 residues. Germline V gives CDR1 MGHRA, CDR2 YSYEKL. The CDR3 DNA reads TGCGCCAGCAGCAGGATAGGTAGGGAGGTTGAGCAGTCCTTC. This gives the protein CASSRIGREVEQSF.

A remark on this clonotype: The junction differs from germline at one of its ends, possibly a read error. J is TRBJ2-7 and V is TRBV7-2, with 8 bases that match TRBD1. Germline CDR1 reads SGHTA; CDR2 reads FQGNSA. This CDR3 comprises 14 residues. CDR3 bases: TGTGCCGGCAGCATCGACAGGGGATCCTACGAGCAGTACTTC. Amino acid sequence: CAGSIDRGSYEQYF.

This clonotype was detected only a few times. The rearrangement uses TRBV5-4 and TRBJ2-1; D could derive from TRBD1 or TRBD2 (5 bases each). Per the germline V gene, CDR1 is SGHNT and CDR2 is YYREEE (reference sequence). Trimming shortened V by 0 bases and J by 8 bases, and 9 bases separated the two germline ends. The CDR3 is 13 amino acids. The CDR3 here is CASSLAGTDEQFF. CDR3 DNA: TGTGCCAGCAGCTTGGCAGGGACCGATGAGCAGTTCTTC.

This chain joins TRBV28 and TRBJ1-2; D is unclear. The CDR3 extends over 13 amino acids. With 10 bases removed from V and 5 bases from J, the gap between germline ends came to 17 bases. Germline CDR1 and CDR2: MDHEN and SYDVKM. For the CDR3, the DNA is TGTGCCACTTCCGACGTAGGGCAGTATGGCTACACCTTC. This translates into CATSDVGQYGYTF.

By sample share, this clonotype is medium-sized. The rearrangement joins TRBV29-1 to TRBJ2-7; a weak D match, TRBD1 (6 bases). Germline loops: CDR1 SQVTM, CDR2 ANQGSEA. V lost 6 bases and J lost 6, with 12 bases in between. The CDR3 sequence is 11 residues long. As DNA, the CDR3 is TGCAGCGTACAACAGGGAGCCGAGCAGTACTTC. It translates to CSVQQGAEQYF.

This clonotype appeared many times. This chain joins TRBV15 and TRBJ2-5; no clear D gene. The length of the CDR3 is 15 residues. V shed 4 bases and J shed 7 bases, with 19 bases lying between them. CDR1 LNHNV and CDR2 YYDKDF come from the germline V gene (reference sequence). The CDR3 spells CATSKDEPAPGTQYF. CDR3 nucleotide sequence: TGTGCCACCAGCAAAGACGAGCCAGCACCGGGGACCCAGTACTTC.